This TCR beta chain was retrieved from a study of CD8+ T cells in alopecia areata. General study results and limits: Relative to mice, TCR sharing across patients was less clear, a difference possibly HLA-related. Scalp sequencing also captures normal skin's resident alphabeta T cells. Researchers report lesional scalp, most notably alopecia totalis/universalis, outstripped normal scalp in clonality.

RNA was extracted and reverse transcribed into cDNA as the sequencing template. Sequencing was performed with immunoSEQ multiplex PCR; in TCRdb, only in-frame clones are kept and a portion is missing. Of approximately 98,000 clones listed, approximately 60% were seen once; the top ten hold more than 20%. Sorting of PBMCs yielded the CD4+ and CD8+ T cells. With regard to this clone: Its target is unknown. At one of its ends the junction is not consistent with the germline gene, which may arise from a read error.

The CDR3 length is 12 residues. The germline gives CDR1 MGHDK, CDR2 SYGVNS. The chain is built from TRBV25-1 and TRBJ1-4; no firm D call. Sequencing input: CD8+ T cells sorted from blood. The origin of this receptor is a human donor in good health. The CDR3 nucleotides are TGTGCCAGCAGAGAATACAATGAAAAACTGTTTTTT. Its translation: CASREYNEKLFF.